This T cell receptor beta chain stems from a study of CD8 T cells in Susac syndrome. Random hexamers were used to reverse transcribe roughly 0.5 to 1 ug of RNA. The amplification used immunoSEQ multiplex PCR on TCR beta CDR3; it spanned 54 Vbeta and 13 Jbeta. TCRdb passed the immunoSEQ multiplex PCR reads through MiXCR, listing each CDR3 protein once. Among about 120,000 distinct CDR3 sequences listed, roughly 92% were seen once. CD8+ and CD4+ T cells were negatively isolated; TEMRA cells were FACS-enriched. V trimming: 5 bases; J trimming: 5 bases; junction bases outside the gene matches: 11. CDR1 and CDR2 (germline): SGHTA, FQGNSA. The CDR3 is 15 amino acids.

The clonotype originates from a human donor in good health. The chain joins TRBV7-2 to TRBJ2-7; 8 bases map to TRBD2. The sequencing input was CD8+ T cells from PBMCs. The CDR3 DNA is TGTGCCAGCAGCCCTCGGGGGGGGCGTGCCGACGAGCAGTACTTC. Translated: CASSPRGGRADEQYF.